This TCR beta chain was obtained from a study of blood T cell repertoires in COVID-19. Study-wide context: In each case, the material was cDNA or gDNA derived from T cells, B-cell-depleted T cells, or PBMCs.

The participants were between roughly 18 and 90 years old and came from some 25 US areas. Cohort allocation depended upon clinical history that participants reported. The data were produced by immunoSEQ multiplex PCR, yet TCRdb's version contains in-frame clones alone and is incomplete. The table records some 210,000 clones, around four fifths of them present only once. This clone was observed once. The CDR3 extends over 15 amino acids. V was cut by 2 bases and J by 0 bases, with 7 bases left in between. CDR1 and CDR2 from the germline V gene are MNHNS and SASEGT. The source of this sequence is a man in his forties who had recovered from COVID-19. The sample was PBMCs or T cells enriched from blood (not recorded which). The rearrangement uses TRBV6-1 and TRBJ1-4, with D perhaps matching TRBD1 (5 bases). In DNA form, the CDR3 reads TGTGCCAGCAGTGAACAGGGAACAACTAATGAAAAACTGTTTTTT. It yields the protein CASSEQGTTNEKLFF.